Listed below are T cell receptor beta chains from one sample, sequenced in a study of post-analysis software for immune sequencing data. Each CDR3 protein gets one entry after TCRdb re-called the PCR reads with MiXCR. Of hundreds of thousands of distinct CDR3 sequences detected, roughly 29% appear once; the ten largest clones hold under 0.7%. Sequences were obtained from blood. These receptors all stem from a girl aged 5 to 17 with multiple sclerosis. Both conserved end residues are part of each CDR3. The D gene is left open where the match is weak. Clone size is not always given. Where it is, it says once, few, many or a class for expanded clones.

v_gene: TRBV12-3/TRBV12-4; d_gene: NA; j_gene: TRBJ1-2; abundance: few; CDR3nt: TGTGCCAGCAGTTTGAGGCATCTCAGACCCTATGGCTACACCTTC; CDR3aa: CASSLRHLRPYGYTF
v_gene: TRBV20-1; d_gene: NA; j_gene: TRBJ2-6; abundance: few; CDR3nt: TGCAGTGCTAGATATTCAGGGGCCAACGTCCTGACTTTC; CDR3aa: CSARYSGANVLTF
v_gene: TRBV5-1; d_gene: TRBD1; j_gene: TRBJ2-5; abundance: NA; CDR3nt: TGCGCCAGCAGCATAGAAGACAGGGCGGCCCAGTACTTC; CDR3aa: CASSIEDRAAQYF
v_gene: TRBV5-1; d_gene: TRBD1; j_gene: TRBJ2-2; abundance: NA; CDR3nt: TGCGCCAGCAGCTCAACCGGGACAGGGGGCAACACCGGGGAGCTGTTTTTT; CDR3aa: CASSSTGTGGNTGELFF
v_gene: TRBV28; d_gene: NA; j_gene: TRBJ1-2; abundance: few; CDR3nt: TGTGCCAGCTGGGGGGGGGGAGCCTATGGCTACACCTTC; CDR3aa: CASWGGGAYGYTF
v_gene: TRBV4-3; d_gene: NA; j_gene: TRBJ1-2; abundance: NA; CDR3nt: TGCGCCAGCAGCCAAGATCTCGCAGGGAACTATGGCTACACCTTC; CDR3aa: CASSQDLAGNYGYTF
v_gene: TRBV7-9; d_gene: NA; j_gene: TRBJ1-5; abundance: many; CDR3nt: TGTGCCAGCAGCTTTGAGGGGCGAGGACCCCAGCATTTT; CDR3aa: CASSFEGRGPQHF
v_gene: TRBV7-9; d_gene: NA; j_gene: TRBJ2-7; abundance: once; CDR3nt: TGTTCCAGCAGTCTTGTCGGCTACGAGCAGTACTTC; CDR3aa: CSSSLVGYEQYF
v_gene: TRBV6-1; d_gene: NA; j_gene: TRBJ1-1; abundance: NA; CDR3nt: TGTGCCAGCAGGCCGGACCGGAACACTGAAGCTTTCTTT; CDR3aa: CASRPDRNTEAFF
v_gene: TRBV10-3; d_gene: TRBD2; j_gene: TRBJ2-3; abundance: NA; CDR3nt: TGTGCCATCAGTGAGTCAAGCGGGAGGGCCTGGGATACGCAGTATTTT; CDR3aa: CAISESSGRAWDTQYF
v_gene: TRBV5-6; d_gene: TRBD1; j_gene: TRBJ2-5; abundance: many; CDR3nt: TGTGCCAGCAGCTTGGTAGTGACAGGGGGCCAAGAGACCCAGTACTTC; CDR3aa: CASSLVVTGGQETQYF
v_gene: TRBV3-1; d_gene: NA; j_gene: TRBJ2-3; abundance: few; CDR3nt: TGTGCCAGCAGCCAAGATTTTGGCGCAGATACGCAGTATTTT; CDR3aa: CASSQDFGADTQYF
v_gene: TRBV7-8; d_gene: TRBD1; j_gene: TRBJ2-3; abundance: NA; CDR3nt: TGTGCCAGCAGCTCACTACTTGACAGGGGCCTCACAGATACGCAGTATTTT; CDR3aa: CASSSLLDRGLTDTQYF
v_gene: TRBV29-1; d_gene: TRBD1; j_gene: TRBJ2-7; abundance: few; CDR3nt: TGCAGCGTTGAAGCAGGGGGCTACGAGCAGTACTTC; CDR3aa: CSVEAGGYEQYF
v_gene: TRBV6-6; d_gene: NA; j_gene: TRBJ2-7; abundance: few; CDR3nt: TGTGCCAGCAGCCAAAGGGCGAATGGGGAGCAGTACTTC; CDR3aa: CASSQRANGEQYF
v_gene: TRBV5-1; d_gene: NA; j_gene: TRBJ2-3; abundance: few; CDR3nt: TGCGCCAGCAGCCCCTTCCCCGGGACTGCTAGCACAGATACGCAGTATTTT; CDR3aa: CASSPFPGTASTDTQYF
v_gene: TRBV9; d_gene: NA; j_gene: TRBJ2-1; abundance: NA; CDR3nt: TGTGCCAGCAGCGTTTCCGGGATACAGGCCTCGGCGGATGAGCAGTTCTTC; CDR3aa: CASSVSGIQASADEQFF
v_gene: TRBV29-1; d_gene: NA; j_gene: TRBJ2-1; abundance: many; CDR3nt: TGCAGCGGTGGCTCGAATGAGCAGTTCTTC; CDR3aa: CSGGSNEQFF
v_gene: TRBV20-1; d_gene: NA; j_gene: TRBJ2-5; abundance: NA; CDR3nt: TGCAGTGCCTTACGACCCTTTCAAGAGACCCAGTACTTC; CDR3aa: CSALRPFQETQYF
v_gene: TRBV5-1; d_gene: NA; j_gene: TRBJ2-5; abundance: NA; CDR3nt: TGCGCCAGCAGCCACACTAGCCGAGAGACCCAGTACTTC; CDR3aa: CASSHTSRETQYF
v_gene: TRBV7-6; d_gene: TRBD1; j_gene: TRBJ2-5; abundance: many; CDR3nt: TGTGCCAGCAGCCTAGGGACAGGGGATAAGACCCAGTACTTC; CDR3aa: CASSLGTGDKTQYF
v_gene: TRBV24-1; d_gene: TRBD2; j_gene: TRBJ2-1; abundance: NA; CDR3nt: TGTGCCACCAGTGACCCGACTAGCGGGATTGAGCAGTTCTTC; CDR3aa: CATSDPTSGIEQFF
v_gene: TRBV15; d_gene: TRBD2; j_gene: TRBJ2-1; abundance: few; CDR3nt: TGTGCCACCAGCACAGGAGCGGGGGCCCAGGTTAATGAGCAGTTCTTC; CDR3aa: CATSTGAGAQVNEQFF
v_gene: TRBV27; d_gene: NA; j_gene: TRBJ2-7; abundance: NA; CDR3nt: TGTGCCGGCAGTTTATCGGGACCCTACGAGCAGTACTTC; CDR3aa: CAGSLSGPYEQYF
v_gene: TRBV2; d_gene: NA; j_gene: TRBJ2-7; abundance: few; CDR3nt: TGTGCCAGCACCCGGGCCACCGGGACCCACTACGAGCAGTACTTC; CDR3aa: CASTRATGTHYEQYF
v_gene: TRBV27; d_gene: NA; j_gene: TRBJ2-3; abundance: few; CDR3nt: TGTGCCAGCAGTCCCCGAATCGTGGGACTTAGCACAGATACGCAGTATTTT; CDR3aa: CASSPRIVGLSTDTQYF
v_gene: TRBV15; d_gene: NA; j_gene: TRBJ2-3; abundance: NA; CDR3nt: TGTGCCACGGACCTCGGGGGGCATAGCACAGATGCGCAGTATTTT; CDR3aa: CATDLGGHSTDAQYF
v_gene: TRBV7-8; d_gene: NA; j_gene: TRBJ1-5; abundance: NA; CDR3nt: TGTGCCAGCAGCTTAGGGACAAACCGGGGTCAGCCCCAGCATTTT; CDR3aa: CASSLGTNRGQPQHF
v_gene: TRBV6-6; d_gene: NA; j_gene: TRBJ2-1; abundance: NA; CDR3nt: TGTGCCAGCAGAAACAGAGCAAGCTCCTACAATGAGCAGTTCTTC; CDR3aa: CASRNRASSYNEQFF
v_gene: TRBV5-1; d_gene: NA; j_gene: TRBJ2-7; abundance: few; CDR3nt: TGCGCCAGCAGCTTGGAAGGAGGGGGCCACGAGCAGTACTTC; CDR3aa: CASSLEGGGHEQYF
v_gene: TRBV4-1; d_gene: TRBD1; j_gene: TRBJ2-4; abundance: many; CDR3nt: TGCGCCAGCAGCCCCCCCGGGCAGGGGGCGAGGAAAAACATTCAGTACTTC; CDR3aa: CASSPPGQGARKNIQYF
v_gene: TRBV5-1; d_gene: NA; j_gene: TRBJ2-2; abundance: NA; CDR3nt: TGCGCCAGCAGCATTGCGGCGAACACCGGGGAGCTGTTTTTT; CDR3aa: CASSIAANTGELFF
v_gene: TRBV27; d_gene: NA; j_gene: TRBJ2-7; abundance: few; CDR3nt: TGTGCCAGCAGTGACACAGGCTACGAGCAGTACTTC; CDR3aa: CASSDTGYEQYF
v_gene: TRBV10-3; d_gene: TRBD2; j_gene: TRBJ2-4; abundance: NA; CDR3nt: TGTGCCATCAGTGACCTAGCGGGAGGGCCTGGCCATCAGTACTTC; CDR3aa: CAISDLAGGPGHQYF
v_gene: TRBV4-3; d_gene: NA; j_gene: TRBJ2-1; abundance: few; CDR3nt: TGCGCCAGTCAAAGCGGGTTATACAATGAGCAGTTCTTC; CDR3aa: CASQSGLYNEQFF
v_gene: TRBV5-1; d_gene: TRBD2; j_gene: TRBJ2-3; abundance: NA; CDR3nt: TGCGCCAGCAGCTTGGACGGCGGGGGTAACACAGATACGCAGTATTTT; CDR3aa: CASSLDGGGNTDTQYF
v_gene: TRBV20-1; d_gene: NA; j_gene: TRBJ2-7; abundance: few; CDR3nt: TGCAGTGCTTCTGCCCTGGGGGAGGACTACGAGCAGTACTTC; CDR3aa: CSASALGEDYEQYF
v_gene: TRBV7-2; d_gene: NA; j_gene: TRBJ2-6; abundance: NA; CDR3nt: TGTGCCAGCGGGTCGGACTCAGCCCCCGTCGGGGCCAACGTCCTGACTTTC; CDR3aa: CASGSDSAPVGANVLTF
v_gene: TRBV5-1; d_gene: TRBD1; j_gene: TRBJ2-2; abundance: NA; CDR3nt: TGCGCCAGCAGCGACCAGACAGGGGGCCCTATGCTACCCGGGGAGCTGTTTTTT; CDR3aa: CASSDQTGGPMLPGELFF
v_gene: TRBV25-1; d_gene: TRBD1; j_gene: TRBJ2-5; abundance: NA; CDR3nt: TGTGCCAGCAGTGACGGGGACAGTCAATACCAAGAGACCCAGTACTTC; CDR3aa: CASSDGDSQYQETQYF
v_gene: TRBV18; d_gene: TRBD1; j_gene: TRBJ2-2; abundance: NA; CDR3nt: TGTGCCAGCTCACCAATCGACAGGGGGCCTAACACCGGGGAGCTGTTTTTT; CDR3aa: CASSPIDRGPNTGELFF
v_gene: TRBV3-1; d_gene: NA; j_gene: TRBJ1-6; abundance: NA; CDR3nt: TGTGCCAGCAGCAATGTTTTGACAGGTGGTTCACCCCTCCACTTT; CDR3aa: CASSNVLTGGSPLHF
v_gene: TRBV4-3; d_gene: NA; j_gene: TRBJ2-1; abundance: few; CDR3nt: TGCGCCAGCAGCCTGCGGGGCGGGACAGATGAGCAGTTCTTC; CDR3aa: CASSLRGGTDEQFF
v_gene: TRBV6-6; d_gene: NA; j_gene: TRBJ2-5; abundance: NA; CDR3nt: TGTGCCAGCACACAGAGCCGCCCCTACGAGCAGAACTTC; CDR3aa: CASTQSRPYEQNF
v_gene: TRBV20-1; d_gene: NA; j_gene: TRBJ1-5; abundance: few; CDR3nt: TGCAGTGCTAGACAGGGAGGGCAACAGCCCCAGCATTTT; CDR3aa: CSARQGGQQPQHF
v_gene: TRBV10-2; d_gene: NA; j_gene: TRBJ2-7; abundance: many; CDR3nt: TGCGCCAGCAGTGAGGGGTTCGTGGGCTCCTACGAGCAGTACTTC; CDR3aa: CASSEGFVGSYEQYF
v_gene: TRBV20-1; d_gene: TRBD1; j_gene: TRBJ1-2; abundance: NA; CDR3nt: TGCAGTGCTAGAGAGGACAGGGACTATGGCTACACCTTC; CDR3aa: CSAREDRDYGYTF
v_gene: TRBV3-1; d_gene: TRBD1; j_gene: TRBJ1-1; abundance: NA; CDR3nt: TGTGCCAGCAGCCAAGATCTGACAGGGGGTCGTGAAGCTTTCTTT; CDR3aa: CASSQDLTGGREAFF
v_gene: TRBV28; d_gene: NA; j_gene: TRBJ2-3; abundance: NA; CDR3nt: TGTGCCAGCAGTATTAGCGCCGCGGCAGATACGCAGTATTTT; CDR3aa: CASSISAAADTQYF
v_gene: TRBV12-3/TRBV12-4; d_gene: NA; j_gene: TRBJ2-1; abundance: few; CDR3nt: TGTGCCAGCAGTTTTGTACAGGGAACTTACAATGAGCAGTTCTTC; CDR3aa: CASSFVQGTYNEQFF
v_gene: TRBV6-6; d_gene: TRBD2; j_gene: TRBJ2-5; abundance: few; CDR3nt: TGTGCCAGCAGTTCGGCTAGCGGGCGCCGATACCAAGAGACCCAGTACTTC; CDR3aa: CASSSASGRRYQETQYF
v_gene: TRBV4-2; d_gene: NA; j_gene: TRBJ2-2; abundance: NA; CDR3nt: TGTGCCAGCAGCCAACCGGTGGGCACCGGGGAGCTGTTTTTT; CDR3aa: CASSQPVGTGELFF
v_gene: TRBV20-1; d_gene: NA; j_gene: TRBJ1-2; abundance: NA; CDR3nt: TGCAGTGCTAGAGATACCACAGGCTCCGGGGGGGGCTACACCTTC; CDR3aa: CSARDTTGSGGGYTF
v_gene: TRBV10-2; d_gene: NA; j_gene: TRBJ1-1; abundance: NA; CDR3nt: TGCGCCAGCAGGGGGGTCCAGGAAGCTTTCTTT; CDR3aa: CASRGVQEAFF
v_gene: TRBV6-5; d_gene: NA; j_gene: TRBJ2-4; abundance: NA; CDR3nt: TGTGCCAGCAGTTACACCATGGGGCCAGGAATAGCCAAAAACATTCAGTACTTC; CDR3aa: CASSYTMGPGIAKNIQYF
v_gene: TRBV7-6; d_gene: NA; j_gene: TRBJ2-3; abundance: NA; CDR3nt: TGTGCCAGCAGCCACGCAGGTCACGGGATGGATACGCAGTATTTT; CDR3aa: CASSHAGHGMDTQYF
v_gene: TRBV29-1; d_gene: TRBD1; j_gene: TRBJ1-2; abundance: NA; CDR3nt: TGCAGCGTTGCCAAGACAGGGGGGAACTATGGCTACACCTTC; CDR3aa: CSVAKTGGNYGYTF